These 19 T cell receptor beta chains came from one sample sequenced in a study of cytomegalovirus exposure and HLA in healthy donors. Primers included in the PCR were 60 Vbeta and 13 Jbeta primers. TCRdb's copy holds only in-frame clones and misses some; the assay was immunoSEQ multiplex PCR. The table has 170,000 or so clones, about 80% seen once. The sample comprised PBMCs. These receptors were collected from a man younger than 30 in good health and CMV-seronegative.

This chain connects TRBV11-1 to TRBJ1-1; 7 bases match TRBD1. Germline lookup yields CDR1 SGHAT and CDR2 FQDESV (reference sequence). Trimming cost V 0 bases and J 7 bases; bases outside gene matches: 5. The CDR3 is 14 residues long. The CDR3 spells CASSLANRGHEAFF. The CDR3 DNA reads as TGTGCCAGCAGCTTAGCGAACAGGGGCCATGAAGCTTTCTTT.

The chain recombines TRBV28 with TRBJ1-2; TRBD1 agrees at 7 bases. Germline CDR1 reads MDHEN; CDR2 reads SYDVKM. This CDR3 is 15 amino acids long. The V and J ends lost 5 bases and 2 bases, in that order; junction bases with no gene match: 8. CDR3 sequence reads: CASSPSTGYNYGYTF. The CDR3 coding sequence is TGTGCCAGCAGTCCCTCGACAGGGTACAACTATGGCTACACCTTC.

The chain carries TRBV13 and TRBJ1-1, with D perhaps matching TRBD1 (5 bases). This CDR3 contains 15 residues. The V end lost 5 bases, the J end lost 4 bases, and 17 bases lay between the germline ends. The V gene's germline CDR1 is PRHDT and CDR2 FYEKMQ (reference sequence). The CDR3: CASSIRWGESTEAFF. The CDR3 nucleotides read TGTGCCAGCAGCATTCGCTGGGGGGAGTCCACTGAAGCTTTCTTT.

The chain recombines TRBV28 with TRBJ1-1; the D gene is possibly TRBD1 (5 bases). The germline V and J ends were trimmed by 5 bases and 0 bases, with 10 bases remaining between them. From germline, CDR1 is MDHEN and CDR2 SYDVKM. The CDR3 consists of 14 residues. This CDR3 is CASSLIQVNTEAFF. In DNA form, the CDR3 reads TGTGCCAGCAGTCTAATACAGGTGAACACTGAAGCTTTCTTT.

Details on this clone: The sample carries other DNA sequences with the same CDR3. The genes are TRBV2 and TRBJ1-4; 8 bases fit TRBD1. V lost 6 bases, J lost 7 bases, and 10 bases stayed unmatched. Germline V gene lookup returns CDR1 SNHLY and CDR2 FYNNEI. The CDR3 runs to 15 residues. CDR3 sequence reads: CASREQGVGGEKLFF. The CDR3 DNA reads TGTGCCAGCAGGGAACAGGGGGTTGGCGGTGAAAAACTGTTTTTT.

Here the CDR3 DNA reads TGTGCCAGCAGTTTACTTAAGCAGGGGGCTATCTACGAGCAGTACTTC. Translated, it gives CASSLLKQGAIYEQYF. The chain links TRBV27 to TRBJ2-7; 8 bases line up with TRBD1. V dropped 2 bases and J dropped 3; count of bases not matched to a gene: 9. The CDR3 loop spans 16 amino acids. Germline CDR1 and CDR2: MNHEY and SMNVEV (reference sequence).

The CDR3 DNA follows: TGTGCCAGCAGCTCGCGGGGAGGCTACGAGCAGTACTTC. Translated: CASSSRGGYEQYF. The chain combines TRBV7-3 with TRBJ2-7; TRBD2 might be the D (6 bases). Germline-derived CDR1 and CDR2 are SGHTA and FQGTGA. This CDR3 has 13 amino acids. Trimming pared 4 bases from V and 3 bases from J, leaving 10 bases between.

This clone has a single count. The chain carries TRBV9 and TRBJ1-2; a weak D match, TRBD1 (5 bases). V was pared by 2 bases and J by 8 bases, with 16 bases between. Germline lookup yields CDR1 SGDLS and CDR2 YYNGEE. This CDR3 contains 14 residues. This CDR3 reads CASSVTREGRGYTF. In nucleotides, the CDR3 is TGTGCCAGCAGCGTGACCAGGGAGGGTCGGGGCTACACCTTC.

The CDR3 coding sequence is TGTGCCAGCACCTCCATCGGGCCGGGAGAGCAAGAGACCCAGTACTTC. This translates into CASTSIGPGEQETQYF. V is TRBV5-6 and J is TRBJ2-5, with TRBD2 as a possible D gene (6 bases). V was clipped by 6 bases and J by 2 bases, with 20 bases between them. This CDR3 is 16 amino acids long. The germline CDR1 and CDR2 sequences are SGHDT and YYEEEE.

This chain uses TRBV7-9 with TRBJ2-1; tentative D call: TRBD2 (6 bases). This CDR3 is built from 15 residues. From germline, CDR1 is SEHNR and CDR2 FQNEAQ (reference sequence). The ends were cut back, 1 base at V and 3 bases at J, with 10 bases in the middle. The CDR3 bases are TGTGCCAGCAGCTTAGGATCAGCGGGCTACAATGAGCAGTTCTTC. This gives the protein CASSLGSAGYNEQFF.

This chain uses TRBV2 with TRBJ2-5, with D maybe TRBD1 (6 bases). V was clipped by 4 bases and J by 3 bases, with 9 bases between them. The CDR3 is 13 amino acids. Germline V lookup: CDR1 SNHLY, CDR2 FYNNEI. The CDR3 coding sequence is TGTGCCAGCAGTGGGGGGACAAAAGAGACCCAGTACTTC. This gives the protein CASSGGTKETQYF.

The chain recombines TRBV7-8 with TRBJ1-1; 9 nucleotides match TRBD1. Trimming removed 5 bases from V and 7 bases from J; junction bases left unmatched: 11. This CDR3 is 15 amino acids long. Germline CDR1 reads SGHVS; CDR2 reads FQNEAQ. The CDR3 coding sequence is TGTGCCAGCAGCCCATATACAGGGGGCAATGGTGAAGCTTTCTTT. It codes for CASSPYTGGNGEAFF.

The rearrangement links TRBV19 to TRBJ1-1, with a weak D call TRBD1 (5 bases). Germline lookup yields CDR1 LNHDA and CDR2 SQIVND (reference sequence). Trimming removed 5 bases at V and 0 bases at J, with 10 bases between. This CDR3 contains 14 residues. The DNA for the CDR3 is TGTGCCAGTAGTCTCCAGGGTCTGAACACTGAAGCTTTCTTT. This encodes CASSLQGLNTEAFF.

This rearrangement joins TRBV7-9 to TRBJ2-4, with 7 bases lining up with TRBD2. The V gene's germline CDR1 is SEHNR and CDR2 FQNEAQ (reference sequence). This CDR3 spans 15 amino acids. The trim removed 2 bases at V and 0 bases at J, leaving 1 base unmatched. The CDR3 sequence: CASSLSGIAKNIQYF. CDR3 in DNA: TGTGCCAGCAGCTTAAGCGGGATAGCCAAAAACATTCAGTACTTC.

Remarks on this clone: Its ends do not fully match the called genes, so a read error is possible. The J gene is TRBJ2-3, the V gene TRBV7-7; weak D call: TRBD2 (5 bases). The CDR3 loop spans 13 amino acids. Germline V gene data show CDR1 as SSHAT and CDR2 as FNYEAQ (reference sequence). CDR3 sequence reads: CASSFQRGDTQYF. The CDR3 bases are TGTGCTAGCAGCTTCCAACGGGGTGATACGCAGTATTTT.

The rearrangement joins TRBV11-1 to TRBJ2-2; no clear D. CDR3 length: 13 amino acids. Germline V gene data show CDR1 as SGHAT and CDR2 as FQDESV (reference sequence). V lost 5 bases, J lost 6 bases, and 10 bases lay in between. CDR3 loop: CASSPRFSGELFF. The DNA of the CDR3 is TGTGCCAGCAGCCCTCGGTTCTCCGGGGAGCTGTTTTTT.

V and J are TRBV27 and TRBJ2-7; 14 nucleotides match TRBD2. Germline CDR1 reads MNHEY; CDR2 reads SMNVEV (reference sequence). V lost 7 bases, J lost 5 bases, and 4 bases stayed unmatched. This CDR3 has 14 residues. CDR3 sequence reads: CASNSGLAGDEQYF. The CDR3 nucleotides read TGTGCCAGCAATTCGGGACTAGCGGGAGACGAGCAGTACTTC.

The CDR3 reads CASSLTTGYEQYF. The CDR3 region has the DNA TGCGCCAGCAGCTTGACGACAGGGTACGAGCAGTACTTC. The chain has TRBV5-1 and TRBJ2-7, with 7 positions matching TRBD1. The CDR3 is 13 amino acids. CDR1 and CDR2 from the germline V gene are SGHRS and YFSETQ. The V gene end was trimmed by 1 base and the J gene end by 4 bases; junction bases not matched to a gene: 2.

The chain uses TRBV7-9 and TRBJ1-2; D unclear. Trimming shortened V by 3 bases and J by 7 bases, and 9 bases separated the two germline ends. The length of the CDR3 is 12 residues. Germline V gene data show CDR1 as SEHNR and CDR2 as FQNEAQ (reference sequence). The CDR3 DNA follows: TGTGCCAGCAGCTTGGAGGGATCTGGCTACACCTTC. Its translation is CASSLEGSGYTF.